These 10 T cell receptor beta chains came from one sample sequenced in a study of T-cell reconstitution after alpha-beta-depleted transplantation in children. Unique molecular identifiers tagged the TCRbeta library. TCRdb recomputed calls from the PCR reads with MiXCR, one row per CDR3 protein. The sample lists about 250,000 distinct CDR3 sequences; around 25% were seen once. The source material was PBMCs, mostly from graft donor cells, sampled 360 days after TCRalphabeta/CD19-depleted stem cell transplant. The receptors stem from a female patient aged 2 to 10 who had a stem cell transplant for congenital amegakaryocytic thrombocytopenia, so the T cells may come from the graft donor.

The rearrangement joins TRBV14 to TRBJ1-5, with D hard to call. Trimming stripped 9 bases from V and 0 bases from J, with 15 bases between. Germline V gene lookup returns CDR1 SGHDN and CDR2 FVKESK. There are 15 residues in the CDR3. The chain's CDR3 is CASPTSPYSNQPQHF. The DNA for the CDR3 is TGTGCCAGTCCCACGAGCCCTTATAGCAATCAGCCCCAGCATTTT.

This clonotype was seen many times. V usage is TRBV10-3 and J usage is TRBJ2-4, with 9 nucleotides matching TRBD1. Per germline, CDR1 ENHRY and CDR2 SYGVKD. The CDR3 length is 17 residues. V shed 2 bases, J shed 6 bases, and the junction held 11 bases outside the gene matches. CDR3 nucleotide sequence: TGTGCCATCAGTGAGGGAGGATCGGGACAGGGTGGAAACATTCAGTACTTC. Encoded protein: CAISEGGSGQGGNIQYF.

In its sample, this clonotype was seen a few times. This chain joins TRBV12-3 or TRBV12-4 and TRBJ1-5; 7 bases agree with TRBD1. V lost 3 bases to trimming and J lost 0 bases; unmatched junction nucleotides: 8. The CDR3 runs to 17 residues. DNA of the CDR3: TGTGCCAGCAGTTTTCATGGGGACAGCTATAGCAATCAGCCCCAGCATTTT. Translation gives CASSFHGDSYSNQPQHF.

This clonotype has a handful of counts. The V gene is TRBV27, the J gene TRBJ1-3; D is ambiguous. The CDR3 loop spans 15 amino acids. Trimming pared 4 bases from V and 0 bases from J, leaving 10 bases between. Germline CDR1 MNHEY, CDR2 SMNVEV (reference sequence). The CDR3: CASSSLSNSGNTIYF. CDR3 nucleotides: TGTGCCAGCAGTTCCCTCTCTAACTCTGGAAACACCATATATTTT.

The chain uses TRBV20-1 and TRBJ2-7; D possibly matches TRBD1 or TRBD2 (6 bases each). Germline V lookup: CDR1 DFQATT, CDR2 SNEGSKA (reference sequence). The CDR3 contains 12 residues. Between the trimmed V and J ends, which lost 4 bases and 3 bases, there was a span of 10 bases. CDR3 loop: CSATRGVYEQYF. CDR3 nucleotide sequence: TGCAGTGCTACTAGGGGGGTCTACGAGCAGTACTTC.

The chain recombines TRBV12-3 or TRBV12-4 with TRBJ1-4, with 7 bases lining up with TRBD1. CDR3 length: 14 residues. V shed 5 bases and J 8 bases; nucleotides not matched to a gene: 8. The CDR3 DNA reads as TGTGCCAGCAGTCCTTCTGGACAGGACGAAAAACTGTTTTTT. This sequence encodes CASSPSGQDEKLFF.

The V call is TRBV18, the J call TRBJ2-3; D is unresolved. This CDR3 is 17 amino acids long. V was clipped by 3 bases and J by 4 bases, with 20 bases between them. The germline V gene encodes CDR1 KGHSH and CDR2 LQKENI. Written as DNA, the CDR3 is TGTGCCAGCTCACCGCGTAGTCGAACTCTGGGCGCAGATACGCAGTATTTT. This gives the protein CASSPRSRTLGADTQYF.

This clonotype showed up many times. The rearrangement uses TRBV5-1 and TRBJ2-2; D tentatively fits TRBD1 or TRBD2 (5 bases each). Germline CDR1 reads SGHRS; CDR2 reads YFSETQ. This CDR3 has 14 amino acids. V was cut by 3 bases and J by 7 bases, with 13 bases left in between. The CDR3 region is CASSSRGEIGELFF. For the CDR3, the DNA is TGCGCCAGCAGCTCCCGAGGGGAGATCGGGGAGCTGTTTTTT.

Concerning this clonotype itself: Given a much more abundant clone one base away, this may be a read error. The rearrangement uses TRBV12-3 or TRBV12-4 and TRBJ2-1; D gene ambiguous. The CDR3 runs to 14 residues. Trimming removed 5 bases from V and 9 bases from J, with 17 bases in between. CDR3 coding DNA: TGTGCCAGCAGTCCGTACGGATTTGAGGCTGAGCAGTTCTTC. It is translated as CASSPYGFEAEQFF.

This clonotype was observed a handful of times. The V gene is TRBV12-3 or TRBV12-4, the J gene TRBJ2-5; 11 bases agree with TRBD2. The CDR3 spans 14 residues. The V gene end was trimmed by 6 bases and the J gene end by 2 bases; junction bases not matched to a gene: 2. In DNA, the CDR3 is TGTGCCAGCAGGATAGCGGGAGGGCAAGAGACCCAGTACTTC. Residues: CASRIAGGQETQYF.